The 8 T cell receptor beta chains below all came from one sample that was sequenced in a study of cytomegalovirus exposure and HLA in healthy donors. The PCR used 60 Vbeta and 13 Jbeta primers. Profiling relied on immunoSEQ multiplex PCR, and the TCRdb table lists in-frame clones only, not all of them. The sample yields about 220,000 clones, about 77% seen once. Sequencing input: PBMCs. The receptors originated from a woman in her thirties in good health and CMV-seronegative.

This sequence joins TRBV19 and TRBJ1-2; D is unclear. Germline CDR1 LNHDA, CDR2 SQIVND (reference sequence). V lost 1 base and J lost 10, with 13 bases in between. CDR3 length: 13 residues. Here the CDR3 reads CASSIGGRPTYTF. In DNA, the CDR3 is TGTGCCAGTAGTATAGGCGGCAGACCAACCTACACCTTC.

CDR3 region: CASSRLGASTGELFF. The CDR3 DNA reads as TGTGCCAGCAGCAGACTTGGGGCGAGCACCGGGGAGCTGTTTTTT. V and J are TRBV6-1 and TRBJ2-2, with a weak D call TRBD1 (5 bases). The CDR3 runs to 15 residues. Deletions cut 6 bases from V and 4 bases from J, with 15 bases between. Germline V lookup: CDR1 MNHNS, CDR2 SASEGT.

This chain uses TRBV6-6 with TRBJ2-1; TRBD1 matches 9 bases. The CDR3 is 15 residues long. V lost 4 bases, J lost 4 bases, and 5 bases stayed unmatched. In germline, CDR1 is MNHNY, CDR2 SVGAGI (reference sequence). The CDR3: CASSSGTGLYNEQFF. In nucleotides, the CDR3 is TGTGCCAGCAGTTCCGGGACAGGGTTATACAATGAGCAGTTCTTC.

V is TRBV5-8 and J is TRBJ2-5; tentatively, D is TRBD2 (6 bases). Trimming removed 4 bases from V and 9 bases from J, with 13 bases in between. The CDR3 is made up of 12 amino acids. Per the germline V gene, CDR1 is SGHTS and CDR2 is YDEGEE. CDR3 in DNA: TGTGCCAGCAGCAAGACGAAGCGGGCCCAGTACTTC. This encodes CASSKTKRAQYF.

Written as DNA, the CDR3 is TGTGCCAGCAGACTGCCCGACGGAGAAAGTGAAAAACTGTTTTTT. Translating gives CASRLPDGESEKLFF. The chain has TRBV5-8 and TRBJ1-4; D gene uncertain. The CDR3 totals 15 residues. Trimming removed 5 bases at V and 7 bases at J, with 18 bases between. Per germline, CDR1 SGHTS and CDR2 YDEGEE.

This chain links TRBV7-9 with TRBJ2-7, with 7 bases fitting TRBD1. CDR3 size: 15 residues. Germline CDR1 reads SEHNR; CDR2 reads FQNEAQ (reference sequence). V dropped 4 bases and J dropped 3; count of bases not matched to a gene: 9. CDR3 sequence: CASSYPGQRSYEQYF. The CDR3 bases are TGTGCCAGCAGCTATCCGGGACAGAGGAGCTACGAGCAGTACTTC.

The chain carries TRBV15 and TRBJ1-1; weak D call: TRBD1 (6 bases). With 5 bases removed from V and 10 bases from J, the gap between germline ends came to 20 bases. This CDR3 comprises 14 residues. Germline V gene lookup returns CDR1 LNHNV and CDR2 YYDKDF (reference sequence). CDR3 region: CATSEQGTQGGAFF. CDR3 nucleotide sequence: TGTGCCACCAGCGAACAGGGCACCCAGGGCGGAGCTTTCTTT.

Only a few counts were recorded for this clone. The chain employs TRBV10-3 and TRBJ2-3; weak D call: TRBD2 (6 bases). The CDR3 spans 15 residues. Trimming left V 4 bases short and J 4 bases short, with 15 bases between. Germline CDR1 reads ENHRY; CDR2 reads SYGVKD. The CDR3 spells CAISGRLVEADTQYF. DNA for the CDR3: TGTGCCATCAGTGGCCGACTAGTTGAGGCAGATACGCAGTATTTT.